The clone carrying this TCR beta chain was seen a handful of times. From germline, CDR1 is SGHAT and CDR2 FQDESV (reference sequence). The CDR3 sequence is 12 residues long. V lost 3 bases and J 7 bases, leaving 9 bases between the germline ends. The assay was immunoSEQ multiplex PCR, and TCRdb's table has in-frame clones only and misses some. The sample holds fewer than 150,000 clones, less than 97% seen once. This specimen belongs to a study of T cell changes during pregnancy in multiple sclerosis. This TCR came from a female donor with multiple sclerosis, enrolled in a pregnancy study. The chain combines TRBV11-1 with TRBJ2-5, with D hard to call. Sequencing was performed on peripheral blood, taken after pregnancy. The CDR3 DNA is TGTGCCAGCAGCTTGGGCGCTGGGACCCAGTACTTC. Translated: CASSLGAGTQYF.